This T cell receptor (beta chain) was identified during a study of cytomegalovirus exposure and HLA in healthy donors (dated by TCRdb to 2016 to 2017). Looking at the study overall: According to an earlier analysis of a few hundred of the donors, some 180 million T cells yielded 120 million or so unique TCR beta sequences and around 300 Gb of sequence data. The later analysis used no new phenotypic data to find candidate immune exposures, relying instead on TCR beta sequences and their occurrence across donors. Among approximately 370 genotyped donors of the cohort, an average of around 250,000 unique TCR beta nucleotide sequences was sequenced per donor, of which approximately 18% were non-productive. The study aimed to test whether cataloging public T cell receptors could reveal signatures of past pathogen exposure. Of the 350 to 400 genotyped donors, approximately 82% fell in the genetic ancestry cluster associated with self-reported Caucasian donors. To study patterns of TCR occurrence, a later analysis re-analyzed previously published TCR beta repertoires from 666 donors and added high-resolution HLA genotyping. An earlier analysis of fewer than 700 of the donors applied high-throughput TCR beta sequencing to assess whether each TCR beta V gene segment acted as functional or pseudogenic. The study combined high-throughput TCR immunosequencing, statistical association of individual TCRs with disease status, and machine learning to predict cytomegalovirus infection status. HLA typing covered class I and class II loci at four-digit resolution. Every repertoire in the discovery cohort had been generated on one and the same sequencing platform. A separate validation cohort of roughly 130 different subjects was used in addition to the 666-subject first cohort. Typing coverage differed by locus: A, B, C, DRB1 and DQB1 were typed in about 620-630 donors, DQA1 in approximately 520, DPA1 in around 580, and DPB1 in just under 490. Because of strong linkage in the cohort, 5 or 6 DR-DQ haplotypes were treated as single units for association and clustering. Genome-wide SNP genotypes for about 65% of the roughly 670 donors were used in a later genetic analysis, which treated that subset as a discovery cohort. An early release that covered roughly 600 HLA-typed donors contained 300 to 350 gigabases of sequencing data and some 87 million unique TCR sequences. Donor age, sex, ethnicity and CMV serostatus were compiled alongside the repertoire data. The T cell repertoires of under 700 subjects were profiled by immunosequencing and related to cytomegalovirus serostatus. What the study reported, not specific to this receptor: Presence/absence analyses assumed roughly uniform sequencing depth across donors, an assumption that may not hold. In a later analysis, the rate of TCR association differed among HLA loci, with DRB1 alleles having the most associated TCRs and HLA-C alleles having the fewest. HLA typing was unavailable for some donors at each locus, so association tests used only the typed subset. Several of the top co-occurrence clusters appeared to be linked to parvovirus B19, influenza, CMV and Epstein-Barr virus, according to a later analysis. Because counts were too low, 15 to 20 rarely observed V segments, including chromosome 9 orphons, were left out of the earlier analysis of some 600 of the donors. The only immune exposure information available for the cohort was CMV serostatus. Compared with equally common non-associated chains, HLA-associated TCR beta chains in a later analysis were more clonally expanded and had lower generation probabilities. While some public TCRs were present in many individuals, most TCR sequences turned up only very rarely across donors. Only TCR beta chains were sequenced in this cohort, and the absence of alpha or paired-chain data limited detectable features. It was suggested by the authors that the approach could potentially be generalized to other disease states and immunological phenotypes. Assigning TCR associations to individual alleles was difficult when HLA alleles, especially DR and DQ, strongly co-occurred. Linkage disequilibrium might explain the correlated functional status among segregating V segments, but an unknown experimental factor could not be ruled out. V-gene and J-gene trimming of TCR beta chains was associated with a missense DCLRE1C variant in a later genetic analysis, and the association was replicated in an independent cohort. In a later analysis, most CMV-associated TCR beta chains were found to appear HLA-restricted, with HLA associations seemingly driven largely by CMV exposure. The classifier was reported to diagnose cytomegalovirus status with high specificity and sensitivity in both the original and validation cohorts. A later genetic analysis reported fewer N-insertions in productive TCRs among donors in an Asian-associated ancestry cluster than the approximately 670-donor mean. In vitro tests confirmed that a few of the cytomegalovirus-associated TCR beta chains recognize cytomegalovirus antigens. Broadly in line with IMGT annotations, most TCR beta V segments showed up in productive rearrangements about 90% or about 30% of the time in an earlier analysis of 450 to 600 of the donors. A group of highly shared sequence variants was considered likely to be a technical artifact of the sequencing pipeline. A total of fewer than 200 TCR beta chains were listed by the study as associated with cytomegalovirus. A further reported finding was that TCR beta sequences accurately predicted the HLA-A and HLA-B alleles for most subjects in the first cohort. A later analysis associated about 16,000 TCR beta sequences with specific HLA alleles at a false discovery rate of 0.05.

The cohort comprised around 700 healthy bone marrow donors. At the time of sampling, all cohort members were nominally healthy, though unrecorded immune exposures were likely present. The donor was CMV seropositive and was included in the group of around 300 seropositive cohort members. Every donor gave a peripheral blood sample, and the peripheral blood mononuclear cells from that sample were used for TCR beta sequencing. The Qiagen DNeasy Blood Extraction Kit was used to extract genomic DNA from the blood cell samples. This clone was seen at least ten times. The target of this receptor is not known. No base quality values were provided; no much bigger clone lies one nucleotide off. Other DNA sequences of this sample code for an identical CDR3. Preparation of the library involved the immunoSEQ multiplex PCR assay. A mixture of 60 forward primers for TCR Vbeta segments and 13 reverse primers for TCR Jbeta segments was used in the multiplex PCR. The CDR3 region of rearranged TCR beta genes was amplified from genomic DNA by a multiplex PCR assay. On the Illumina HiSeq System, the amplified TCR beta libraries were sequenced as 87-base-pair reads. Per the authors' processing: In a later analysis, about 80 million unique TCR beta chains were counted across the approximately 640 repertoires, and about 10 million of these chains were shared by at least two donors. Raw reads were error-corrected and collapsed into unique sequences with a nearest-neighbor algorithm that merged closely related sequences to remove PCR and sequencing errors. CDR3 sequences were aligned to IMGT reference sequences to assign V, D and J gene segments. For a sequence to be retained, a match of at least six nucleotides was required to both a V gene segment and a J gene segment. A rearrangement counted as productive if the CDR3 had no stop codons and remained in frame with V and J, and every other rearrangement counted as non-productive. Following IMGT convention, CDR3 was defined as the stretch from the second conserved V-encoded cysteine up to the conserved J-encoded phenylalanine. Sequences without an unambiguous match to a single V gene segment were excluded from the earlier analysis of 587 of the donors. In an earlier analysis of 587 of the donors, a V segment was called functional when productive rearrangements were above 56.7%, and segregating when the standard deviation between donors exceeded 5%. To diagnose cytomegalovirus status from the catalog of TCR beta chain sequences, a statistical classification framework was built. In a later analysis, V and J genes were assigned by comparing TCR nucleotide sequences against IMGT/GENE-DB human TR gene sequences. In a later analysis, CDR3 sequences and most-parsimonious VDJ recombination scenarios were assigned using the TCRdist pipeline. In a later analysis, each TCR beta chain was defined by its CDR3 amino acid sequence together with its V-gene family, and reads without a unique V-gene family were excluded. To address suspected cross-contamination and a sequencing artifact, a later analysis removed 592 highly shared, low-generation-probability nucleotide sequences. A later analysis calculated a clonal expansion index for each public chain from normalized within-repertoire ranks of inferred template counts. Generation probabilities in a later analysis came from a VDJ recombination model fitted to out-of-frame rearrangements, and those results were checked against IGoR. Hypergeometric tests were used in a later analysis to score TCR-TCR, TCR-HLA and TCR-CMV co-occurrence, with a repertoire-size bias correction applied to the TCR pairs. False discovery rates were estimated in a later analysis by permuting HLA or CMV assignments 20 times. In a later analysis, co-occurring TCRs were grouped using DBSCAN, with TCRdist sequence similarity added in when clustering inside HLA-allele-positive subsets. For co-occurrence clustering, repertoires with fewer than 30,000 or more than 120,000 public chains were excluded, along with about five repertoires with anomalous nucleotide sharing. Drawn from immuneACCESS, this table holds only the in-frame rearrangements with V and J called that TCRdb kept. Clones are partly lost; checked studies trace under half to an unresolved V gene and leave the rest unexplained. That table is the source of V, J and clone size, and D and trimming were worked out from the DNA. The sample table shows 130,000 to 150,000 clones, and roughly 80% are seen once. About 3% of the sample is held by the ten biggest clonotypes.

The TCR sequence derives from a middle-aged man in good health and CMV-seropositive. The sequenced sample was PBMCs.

Here the CDR3 is given as CASSSSTAATNEKLFF. The nucleotides are TGTGCCAGCAGTTCCTCTACAGCCGCAACTAATGAAAAACTGTTTTTT. The rearrangement joined TRBV28 to TRBJ1-4, with the D segment identity uncertain. From the germline V gene, CDR1 is MDHEN and CDR2 is SYDVKM. From its cysteine to its phenylalanine, the CDR3 spans 16 amino acids. The entry retains the CDR3 DNA only, 48 bases that are in frame from base 1. V is reduced by 4 bases and J by 0 bases, leaving a spacing of 12 bases between them. With the portions outside the CDR3 filled from the reference TRBV28 and TRBJ1-4 genes, the complete variable region becomes DVKVTQSSRYLVKRTGEKVFLECVQDMDHENMFWYRQDPGLGLRLIYFSYDVKMKEKGDIPEGYSVSREKKERFSLILESASTNQTSMYLCASSSSTAATNEKLFFGSGTQLSVL.